This T cell receptor (beta chain) was profiled in a study of spatial heterogeneity in lung cancer. The CDR3 is made up of 14 amino acids. Germline V gives CDR1 SGHTA, CDR2 FQGNSA. Findings and limits, study-wide: Expanded intratumoral alpha and beta TCR counts tracked tumor mutation counts.

One entry per CDR3 protein, called by TCRdb with MiXCR from the 5' RACE reads. The table includes about 9,600 distinct CDR3 sequences, roughly 6.3% detected once. Time point here: sample taken at primary tumor resection. Donation came from 70 or so patients with untreated early-stage non-small cell lung cancer. Whole RNA from tumor, nontumor lung or frozen PBMC was sequenced unsorted. Notes on this clonotype: Antigen specificity is unknown. At one of its ends the junction is not consistent with the germline gene, which may arise from a read error.

The sample was lung tumor tissue, taken at surgery. The rearrangement uses TRBV7-2 and TRBJ2-7; weak D call: TRBD1 (6 bases). The TCR was taken from a male donor with early-stage non-small cell lung cancer. The DNA for the CDR3 is TGTGCCAGCAGCGTAAGGGACACCTACTACGAGCAGTACTTT. It yields the protein CASSVRDTYYEQYF.